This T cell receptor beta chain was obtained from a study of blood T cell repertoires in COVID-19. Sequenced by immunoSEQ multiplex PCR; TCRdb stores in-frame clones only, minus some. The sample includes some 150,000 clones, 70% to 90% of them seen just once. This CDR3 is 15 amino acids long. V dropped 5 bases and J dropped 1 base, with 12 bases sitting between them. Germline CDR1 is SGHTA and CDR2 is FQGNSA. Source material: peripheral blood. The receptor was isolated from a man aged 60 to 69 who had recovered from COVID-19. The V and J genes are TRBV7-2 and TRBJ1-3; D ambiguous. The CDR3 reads CASSPPLGSGNTIYF. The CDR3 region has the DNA TGTGCCAGCAGCCCGCCCCTCGGGTCTGGAAACACCATATATTTT.